This T cell receptor (beta chain) was sequenced in a study of OX40 agonist ivuxolimab in advanced cancers. Broader study findings: Fewer expanded clones were found on average in CD4+ than in CD8+ T cells.

The junction had 5 bases not matched to a gene; V was cut back by 6 bases and J by 4 bases. This CDR3 region has 15 residues. CDR1 is MNHEY, CDR2 SVGAGI, per germline. About this clone itself: What it recognizes is unknown.

The method was immunoSEQ multiplex PCR; TCRdb's version includes in-frame clones alone and lacks a portion of them. The repertoire holds 20,000 to 25,000 clones, with 80% to 90% as singletons. The source was CD4+ or CD8+ T cells sorted from blood, collected in a trial of the OX40 agonist ivuxolimab. This TCR came from an adult with an advanced solid tumor such as melanoma, head and neck, liver or kidney cancer. V usage is TRBV6-5 and J usage is TRBJ1-3, with 11 positions matching TRBD1. The CDR3 reads CASRAGQGGGNTIYF. The CDR3 DNA follows: TGTGCCAGCAGAGCGGGACAGGGGGGAGGAAACACCATATATTTT.